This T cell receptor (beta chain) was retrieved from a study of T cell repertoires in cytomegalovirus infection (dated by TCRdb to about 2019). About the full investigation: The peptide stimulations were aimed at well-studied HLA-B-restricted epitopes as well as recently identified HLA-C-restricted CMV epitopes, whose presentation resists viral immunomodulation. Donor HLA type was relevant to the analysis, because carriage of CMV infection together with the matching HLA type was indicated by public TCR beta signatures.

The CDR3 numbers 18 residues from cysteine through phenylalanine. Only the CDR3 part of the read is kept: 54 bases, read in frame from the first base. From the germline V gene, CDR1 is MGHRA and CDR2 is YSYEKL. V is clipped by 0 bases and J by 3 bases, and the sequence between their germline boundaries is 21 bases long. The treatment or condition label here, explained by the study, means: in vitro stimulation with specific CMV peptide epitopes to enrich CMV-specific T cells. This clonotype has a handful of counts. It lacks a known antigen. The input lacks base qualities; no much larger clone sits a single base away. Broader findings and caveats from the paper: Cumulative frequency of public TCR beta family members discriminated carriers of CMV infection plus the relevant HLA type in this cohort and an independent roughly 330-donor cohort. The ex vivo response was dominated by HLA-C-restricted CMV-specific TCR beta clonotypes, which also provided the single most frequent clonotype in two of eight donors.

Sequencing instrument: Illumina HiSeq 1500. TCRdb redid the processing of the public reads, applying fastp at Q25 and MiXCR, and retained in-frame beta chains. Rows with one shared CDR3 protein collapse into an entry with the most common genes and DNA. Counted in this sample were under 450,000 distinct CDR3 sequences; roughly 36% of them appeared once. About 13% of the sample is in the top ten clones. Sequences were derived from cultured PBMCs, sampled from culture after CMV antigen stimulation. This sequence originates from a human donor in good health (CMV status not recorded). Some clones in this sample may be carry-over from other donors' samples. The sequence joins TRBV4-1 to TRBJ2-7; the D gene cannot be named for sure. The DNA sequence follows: TGCGCCAGCAGCCAAGAACCTGGTCGGACGGCCTTAAACTACGAGCAGTACTTC. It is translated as CASSQEPGRTALNYEQYF.